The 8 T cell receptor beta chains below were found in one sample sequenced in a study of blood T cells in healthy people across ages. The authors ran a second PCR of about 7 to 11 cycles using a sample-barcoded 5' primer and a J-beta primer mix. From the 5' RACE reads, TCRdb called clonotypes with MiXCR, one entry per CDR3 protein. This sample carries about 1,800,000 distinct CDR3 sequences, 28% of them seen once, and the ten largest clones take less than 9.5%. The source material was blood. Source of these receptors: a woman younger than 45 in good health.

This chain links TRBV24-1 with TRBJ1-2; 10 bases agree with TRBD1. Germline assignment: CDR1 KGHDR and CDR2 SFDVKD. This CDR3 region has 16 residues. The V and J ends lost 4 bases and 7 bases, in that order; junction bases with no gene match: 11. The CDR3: CATSDQGQGLSGGYTF. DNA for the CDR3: TGTGCCACCAGTGACCAGGGACAGGGGTTGTCAGGTGGCTACACCTTC.

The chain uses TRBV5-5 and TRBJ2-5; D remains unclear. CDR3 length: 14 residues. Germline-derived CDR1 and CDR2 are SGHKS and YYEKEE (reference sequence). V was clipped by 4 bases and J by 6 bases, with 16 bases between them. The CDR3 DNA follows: TGTGCCAGCAGCCCTACCCCGGACGAGAAGACCCAGTACTTC. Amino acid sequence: CASSPTPDEKTQYF.

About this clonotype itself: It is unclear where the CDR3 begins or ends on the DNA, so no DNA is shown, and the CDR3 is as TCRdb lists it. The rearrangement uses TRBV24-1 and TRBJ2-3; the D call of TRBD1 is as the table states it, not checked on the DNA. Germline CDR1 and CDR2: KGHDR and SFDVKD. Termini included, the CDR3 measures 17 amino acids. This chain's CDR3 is CATSDSGQGPSTDTQYF.

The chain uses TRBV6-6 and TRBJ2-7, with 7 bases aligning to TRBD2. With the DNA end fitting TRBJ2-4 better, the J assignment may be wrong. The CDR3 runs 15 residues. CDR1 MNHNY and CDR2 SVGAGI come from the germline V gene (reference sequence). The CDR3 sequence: CASSIAGSGRNIQYF. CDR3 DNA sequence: TGTGCCAGCAGTATAGCCGGTAGCGGGCGAAACATTCAGTACTTC.

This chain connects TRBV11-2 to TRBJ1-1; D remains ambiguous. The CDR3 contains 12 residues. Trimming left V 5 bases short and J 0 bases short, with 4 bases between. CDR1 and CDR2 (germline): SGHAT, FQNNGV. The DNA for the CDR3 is TGTGCCAGCAGCGAATTGAACACTGAAGCTTTCTTT. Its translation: CASSELNTEAFF. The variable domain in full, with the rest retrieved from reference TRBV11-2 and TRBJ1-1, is EAGVAQSPRYKIIEKRQSVAFWCNPISGHATLYWYQQILGQGPKLLIQFQNNGVVDDSQLPKDRFSAERLKGVDSTLKIQPAKLEDSAVYLCASSELNTEAFFGQGTRLTVV.

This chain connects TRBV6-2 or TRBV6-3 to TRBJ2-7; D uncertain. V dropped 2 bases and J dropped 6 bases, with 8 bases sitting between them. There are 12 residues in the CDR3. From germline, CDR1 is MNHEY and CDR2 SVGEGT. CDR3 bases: TGTGCCAGCAGTTACCCACACTTCGAGCAGTACTTC. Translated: CASSYPHFEQYF.

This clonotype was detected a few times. CDR3 sequence reads: CASSFAPQETQYF. The CDR3 DNA follows: TGTGCCAGCAGCTTTGCACCTCAAGAGACCCAGTACTTC. The chain links TRBV7-9 to TRBJ2-5, with D unresolved. In germline, CDR1 is SEHNR, CDR2 FQNEAQ (reference sequence). The CDR3 extends over 13 amino acids. Trimming shortened V by 3 bases and J by 2 bases, and 7 bases separated the two germline ends.

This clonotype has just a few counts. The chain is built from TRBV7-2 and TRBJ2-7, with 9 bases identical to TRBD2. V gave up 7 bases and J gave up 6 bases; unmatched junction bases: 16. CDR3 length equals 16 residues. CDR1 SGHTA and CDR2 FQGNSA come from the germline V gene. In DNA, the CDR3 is TGTGCCAGCACCCCCAGGCGGGAGGGCCTATCCCGCGAGCAGTACTTC. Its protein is CASTPRREGLSREQYF.